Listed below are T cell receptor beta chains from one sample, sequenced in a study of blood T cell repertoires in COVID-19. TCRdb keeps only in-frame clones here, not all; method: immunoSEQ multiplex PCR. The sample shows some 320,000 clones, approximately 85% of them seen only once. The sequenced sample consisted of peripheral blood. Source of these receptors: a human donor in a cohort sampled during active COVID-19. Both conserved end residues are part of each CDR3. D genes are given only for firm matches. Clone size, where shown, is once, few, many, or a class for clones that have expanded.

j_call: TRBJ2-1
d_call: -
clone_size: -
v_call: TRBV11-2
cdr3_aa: CASSHQGNPYNEQFF
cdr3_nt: TGTGCCAGCAGCCATCAGGGGAACCCCTACAATGAGCAGTTCTTC

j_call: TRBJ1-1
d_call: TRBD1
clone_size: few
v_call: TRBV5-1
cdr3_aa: CASSTRTGNTEAFF
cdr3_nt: TGCGCCAGCAGCACCCGGACAGGAAACACTGAAGCTTTCTTT

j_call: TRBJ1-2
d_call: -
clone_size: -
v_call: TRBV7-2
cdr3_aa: CASSPDTSYGYTF
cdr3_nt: TGTGCCAGCAGCCCGGACACCTCCTATGGCTACACCTTC

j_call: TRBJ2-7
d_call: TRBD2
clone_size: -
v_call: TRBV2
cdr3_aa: CASPPTGGREQYF
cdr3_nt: TGTGCCAGCCCCCCGACGGGGGGGAGAGAGCAGTACTTC

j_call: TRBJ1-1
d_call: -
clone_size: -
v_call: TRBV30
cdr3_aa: CAWSDPPQSTEAFF
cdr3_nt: TGTGCCTGGAGTGACCCCCCACAGAGCACTGAAGCTTTCTTT

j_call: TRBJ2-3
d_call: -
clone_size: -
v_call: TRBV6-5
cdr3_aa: CASSPDLRSTDTQYF
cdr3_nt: TGTGCCAGCAGTCCGGACTTACGAAGCACAGATACGCAGTATTTT

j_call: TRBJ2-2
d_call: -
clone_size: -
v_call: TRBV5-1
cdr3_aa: CASSGEITGELFF
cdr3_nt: TGCGCCAGCAGCGGAGAGATAACCGGGGAGCTGTTTTTT

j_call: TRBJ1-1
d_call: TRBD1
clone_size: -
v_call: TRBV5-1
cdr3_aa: CASSFPGQGVFEAFF
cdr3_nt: TGCGCCAGCAGCTTTCCGGGACAGGGAGTTTTTGAAGCTTTCTTT

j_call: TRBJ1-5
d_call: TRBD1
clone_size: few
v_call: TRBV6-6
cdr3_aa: CASSLGQGHQPQHF
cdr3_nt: TGTGCCAGCAGTTTGGGACAGGGGCATCAGCCCCAGCATTTT

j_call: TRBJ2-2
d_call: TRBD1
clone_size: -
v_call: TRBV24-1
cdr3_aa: CATSRGDRVQDGELFF
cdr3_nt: TGTGCCACCAGTAGGGGGGACAGGGTTCAGGACGGGGAGCTGTTTTTT

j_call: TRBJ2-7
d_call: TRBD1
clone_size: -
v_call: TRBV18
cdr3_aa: CASSPKGASTTYEQYF
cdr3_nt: TGTGCCAGCTCACCGAAGGGGGCAAGTACAACCTACGAGCAGTACTTC

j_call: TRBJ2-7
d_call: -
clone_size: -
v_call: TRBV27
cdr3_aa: CASSLTPVNRYEQYF
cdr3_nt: TGTGCCAGCAGTTTAACCCCAGTGAATCGCTACGAGCAGTACTTC

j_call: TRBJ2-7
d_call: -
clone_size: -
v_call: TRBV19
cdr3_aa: CASSIGHSSGEQYF
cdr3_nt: TGTGCCAGTAGTATCGGACACTCCAGTGGCGAGCAGTACTTC

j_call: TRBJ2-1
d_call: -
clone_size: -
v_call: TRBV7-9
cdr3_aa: CASSSLRDEQFF
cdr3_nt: TGTGCCAGCAGTTCACTCCGCGATGAGCAGTTCTTC

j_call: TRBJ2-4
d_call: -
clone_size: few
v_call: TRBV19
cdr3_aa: CASSSERYKNIQYF
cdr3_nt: TGTGCCAGTAGTAGCGAGCGGTACAAAAACATTCAGTACTTC

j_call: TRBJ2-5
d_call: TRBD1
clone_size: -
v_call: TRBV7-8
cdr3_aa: CASSEGQGRETQYF
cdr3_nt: TGTGCCAGCAGCGAAGGACAGGGGAGGGAGACCCAGTACTTC

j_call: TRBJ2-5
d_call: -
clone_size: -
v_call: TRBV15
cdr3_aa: CATSVIQETQYF
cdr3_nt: TGTGCCACCTCAGTGATACAGGAGACCCAGTACTTC

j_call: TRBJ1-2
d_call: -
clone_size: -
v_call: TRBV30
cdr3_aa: CAWSGNRINYGYTF
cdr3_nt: TGTGCCTGGAGTGGTAACAGGATTAACTATGGCTACACCTTC

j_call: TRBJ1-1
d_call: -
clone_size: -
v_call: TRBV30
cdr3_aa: CAWRGLLNTEAFF
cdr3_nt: TGTGCCTGGAGGGGACTGTTGAACACTGAAGCTTTCTTT

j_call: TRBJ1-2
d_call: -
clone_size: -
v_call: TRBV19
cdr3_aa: CASSIRGGTDYGYTF
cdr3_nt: TGTGCCAGTAGTATTAGGGGAGGGACGGATTATGGCTACACCTTC

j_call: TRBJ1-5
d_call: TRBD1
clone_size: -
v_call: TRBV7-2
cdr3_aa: CATAGTGFLDQPQHF
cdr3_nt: TGTGCCACTGCCGGGACAGGGTTTTTGGATCAGCCCCAGCATTTT

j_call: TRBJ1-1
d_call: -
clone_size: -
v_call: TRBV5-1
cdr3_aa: CASSSPVGLNTEAFF
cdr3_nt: TGCGCCAGCAGCTCCCCCGTGGGGCTGAACACTGAAGCTTTCTTT

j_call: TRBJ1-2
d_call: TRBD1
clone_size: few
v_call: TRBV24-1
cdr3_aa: CATSDQGGGYTF
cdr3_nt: TGTGCCACCAGTGACCAGGGGGGTGGCTACACCTTC

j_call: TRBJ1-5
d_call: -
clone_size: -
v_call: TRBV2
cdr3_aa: CASSLQGSGNQPQHF
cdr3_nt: TGTGCCAGCAGTTTACAGGGTTCGGGCAATCAGCCCCAGCATTTT

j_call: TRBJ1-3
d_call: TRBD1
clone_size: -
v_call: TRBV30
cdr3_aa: CALGDGTDSGNTIYF
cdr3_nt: TGTGCCTTGGGGGACGGGACAGACTCTGGAAACACCATATATTTT

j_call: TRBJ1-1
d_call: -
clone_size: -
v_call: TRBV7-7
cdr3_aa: CASSLSQGMNTEAFF
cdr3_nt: TGTGCCAGCAGCTTATCTCAGGGGATGAACACTGAAGCTTTCTTT

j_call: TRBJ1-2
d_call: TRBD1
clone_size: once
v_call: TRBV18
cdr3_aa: CASSDYEGARGYTF
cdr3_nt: TGTGCCAGCTCAGACTACGAGGGGGCTCGCGGCTACACCTTC

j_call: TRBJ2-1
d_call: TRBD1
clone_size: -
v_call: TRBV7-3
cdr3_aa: CASSSYGGQGPYNEQFF
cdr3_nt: TGTGCCAGCAGCTCTTACGGGGGACAGGGGCCGTACAATGAGCAGTTCTTC

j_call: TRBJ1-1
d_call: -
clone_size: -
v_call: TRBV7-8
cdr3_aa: CASSLGRVQGSFITEAFF
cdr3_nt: TGTGCCAGCAGCTTAGGGCGGGTCCAGGGGTCGTTTATCACTGAAGCTTTCTTT

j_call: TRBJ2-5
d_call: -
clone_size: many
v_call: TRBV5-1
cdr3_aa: CASSADRAEETQYF
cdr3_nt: TGCGCCAGCAGCGCGGACAGAGCCGAAGAGACCCAGTACTTC

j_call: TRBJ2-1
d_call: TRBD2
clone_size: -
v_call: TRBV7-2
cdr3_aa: CASSLGRLAGLYNEQFF
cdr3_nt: TGTGCCAGCAGCTTAGGTCGCCTAGCGGGGCTGTACAATGAGCAGTTCTTC

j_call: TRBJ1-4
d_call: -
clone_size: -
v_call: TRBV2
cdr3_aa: CASLAMTRGLNEKLFF
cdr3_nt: TGTGCCAGTCTGGCCATGACGCGGGGGTTAAATGAAAAACTGTTTTTT

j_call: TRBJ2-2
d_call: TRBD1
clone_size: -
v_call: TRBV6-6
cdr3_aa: CASSYTGGDTGELFF
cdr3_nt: TGTGCCAGCAGTTACACAGGGGGCGACACCGGGGAGCTGTTTTTT

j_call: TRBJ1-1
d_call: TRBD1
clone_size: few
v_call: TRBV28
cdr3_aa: CASITGQGYTEAFF
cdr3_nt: TGTGCCAGCATCACGGGACAGGGATACACTGAAGCTTTCTTT

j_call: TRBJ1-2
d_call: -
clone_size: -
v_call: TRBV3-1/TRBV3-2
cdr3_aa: CASSQRQAYGYTF
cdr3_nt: TGTGCCAGCAGCCAACGACAGGCCTATGGCTACACCTTC

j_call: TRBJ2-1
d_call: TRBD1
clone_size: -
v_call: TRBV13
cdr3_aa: CASSSNNRGGEQFF
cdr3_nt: TGTGCCAGCAGCTCGAACAACAGGGGTGGGGAGCAGTTCTTC

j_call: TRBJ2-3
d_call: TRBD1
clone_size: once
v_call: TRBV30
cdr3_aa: CAWILDRVGTDTQYF
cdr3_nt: TGTGCCTGGATACTGGACAGGGTTGGCACAGATACGCAGTATTTT

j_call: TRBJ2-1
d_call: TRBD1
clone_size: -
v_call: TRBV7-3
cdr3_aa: CASSLGSWAGGNYNEQFF
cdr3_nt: TGTGCCAGCAGCTTGGGGTCGTGGGCAGGGGGCAACTACAATGAGCAGTTCTTC

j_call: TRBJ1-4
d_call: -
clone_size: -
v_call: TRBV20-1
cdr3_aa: CSASRTLGGEQEKLFF
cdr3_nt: TGCAGTGCTAGTCGTACGTTGGGAGGTGAGCAAGAAAAACTGTTTTTT

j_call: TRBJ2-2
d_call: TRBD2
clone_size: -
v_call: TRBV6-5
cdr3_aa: CASIAGTGELFF
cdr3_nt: TGTGCCAGCATAGCGGGCACCGGGGAGCTGTTTTTT

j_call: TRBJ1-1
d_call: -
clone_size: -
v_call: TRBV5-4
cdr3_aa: CASSLAGLGAHRAEAFF
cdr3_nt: TGTGCCAGCAGCTTGGCCGGATTGGGGGCGCATCGGGCTGAAGCTTTCTTT

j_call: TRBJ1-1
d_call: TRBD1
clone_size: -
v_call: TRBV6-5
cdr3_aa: CASRTGTLNTEAFF
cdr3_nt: TGTGCCAGCAGGACAGGGACTTTGAACACTGAAGCTTTCTTT

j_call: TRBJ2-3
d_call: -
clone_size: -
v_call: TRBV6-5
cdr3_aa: CAIQLLASTDTQYF
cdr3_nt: TGTGCCATACAACTCCTAGCTAGCACAGATACGCAGTATTTT

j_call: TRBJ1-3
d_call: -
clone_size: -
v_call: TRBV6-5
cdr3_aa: CASSRLNTIYF
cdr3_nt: TGTGCCAGCAGTAGACTCAACACCATATATTTT

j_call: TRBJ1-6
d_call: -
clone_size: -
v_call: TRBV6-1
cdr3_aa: CASSEVDSNSPLHF
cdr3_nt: TGTGCCAGCAGTGAAGTTGACAGTAATTCACCCCTCCACTTT

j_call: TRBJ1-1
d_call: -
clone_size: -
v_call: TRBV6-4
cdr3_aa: CASSRWGRVTEAFF
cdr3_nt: TGTGCCAGCAGCCGGTGGGGCAGGGTCACTGAAGCTTTCTTT

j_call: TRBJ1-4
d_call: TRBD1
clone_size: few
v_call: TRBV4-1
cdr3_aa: CASSQPGTGNEKLFF
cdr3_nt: TGCGCCAGCAGCCAACCCGGGACAGGGAATGAAAAACTGTTTTTT

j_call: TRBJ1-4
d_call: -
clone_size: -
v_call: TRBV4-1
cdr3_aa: CASSQVRGRGEKLFF
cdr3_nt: TGCGCCAGCAGCCAAGTTAGGGGGAGAGGTGAAAAACTGTTTTTT

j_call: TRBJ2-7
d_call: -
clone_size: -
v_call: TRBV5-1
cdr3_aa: CASSPEGYEQYF
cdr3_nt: TGCGCCAGCAGCCCCGAGGGCTACGAGCAGTACTTC

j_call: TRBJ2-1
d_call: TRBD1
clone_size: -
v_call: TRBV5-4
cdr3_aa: CASSLWDRIDNEQFF
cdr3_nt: TGTGCCAGCAGCCTATGGGACAGGATCGACAATGAGCAGTTCTTC

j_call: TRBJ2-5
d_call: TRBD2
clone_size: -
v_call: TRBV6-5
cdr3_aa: CASRTSVPETQYF
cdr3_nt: TGTGCCAGCAGGACTAGCGTTCCAGAGACCCAGTACTTC

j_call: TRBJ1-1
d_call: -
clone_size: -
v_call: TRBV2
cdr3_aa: CASSYRAMNTEAFF
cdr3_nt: TGTGCCAGCAGTTACAGGGCCATGAACACTGAAGCTTTCTTT

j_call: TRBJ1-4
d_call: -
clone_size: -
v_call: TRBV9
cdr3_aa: CASSADSPQAEKLFF
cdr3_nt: TGTGCCAGCAGCGCGGACAGTCCACAGGCTGAAAAACTGTTTTTT

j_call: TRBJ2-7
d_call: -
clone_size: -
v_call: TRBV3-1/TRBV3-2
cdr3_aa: CASSQETGNPKLREQYF
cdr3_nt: TGTGCCAGCAGCCAAGAAACCGGGAACCCAAAATTACGCGAGCAGTACTTC